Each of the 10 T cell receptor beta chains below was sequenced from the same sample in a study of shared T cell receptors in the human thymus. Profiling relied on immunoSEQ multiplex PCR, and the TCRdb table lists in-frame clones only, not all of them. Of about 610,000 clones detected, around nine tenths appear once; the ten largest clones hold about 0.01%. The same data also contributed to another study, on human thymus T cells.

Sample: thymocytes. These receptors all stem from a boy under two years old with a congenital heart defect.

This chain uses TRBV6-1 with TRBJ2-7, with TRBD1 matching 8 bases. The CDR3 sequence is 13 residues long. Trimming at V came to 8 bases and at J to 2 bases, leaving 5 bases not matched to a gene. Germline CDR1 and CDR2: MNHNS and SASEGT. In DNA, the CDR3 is TGTGCCAGCGGACAGGGTCCCACCTACGAGCAGTACTTC. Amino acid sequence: CASGQGPTYEQYF.

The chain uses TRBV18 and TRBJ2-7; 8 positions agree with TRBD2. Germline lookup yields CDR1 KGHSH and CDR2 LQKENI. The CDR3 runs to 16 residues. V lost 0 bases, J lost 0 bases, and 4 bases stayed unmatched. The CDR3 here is CASSPPTSGSSYEQYF. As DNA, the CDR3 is TGTGCCAGCTCACCACCAACTAGCGGCAGCTCCTACGAGCAGTACTTC. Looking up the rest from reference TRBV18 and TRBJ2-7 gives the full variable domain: NAGVMQNPRHLVRRRGQEARLRCSPMKGHSHVYWYRQLPEEGLKFMVYLQKENIIDESGMPKERFSAEFPKEGPSILRIQQVVRGDSAAYFCASSPPTSGSSYEQYFGPGTRLTVT.

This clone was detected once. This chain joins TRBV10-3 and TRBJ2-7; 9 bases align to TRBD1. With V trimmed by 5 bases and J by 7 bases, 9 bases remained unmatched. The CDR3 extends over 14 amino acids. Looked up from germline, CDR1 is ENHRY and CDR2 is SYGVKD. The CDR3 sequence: CAISKQGAVREQYF. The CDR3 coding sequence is TGTGCCATCAGTAAACAGGGGGCCGTTCGGGAGCAGTACTTC.

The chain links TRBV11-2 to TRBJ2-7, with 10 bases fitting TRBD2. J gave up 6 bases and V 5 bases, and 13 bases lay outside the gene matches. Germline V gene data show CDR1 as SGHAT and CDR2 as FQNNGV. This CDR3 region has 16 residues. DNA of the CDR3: TGTGCCAGCAGCCCGAGGCGGCTAGCGGGAGTCCGCGAGCAGTACTTC. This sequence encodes CASSPRRLAGVREQYF.

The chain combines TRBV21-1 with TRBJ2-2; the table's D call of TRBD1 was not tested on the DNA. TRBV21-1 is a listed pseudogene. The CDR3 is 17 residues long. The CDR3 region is CASSKGRSGGISGELFF. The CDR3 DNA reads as TGTGCCAGCAGCAAAGGGAGGTCAGGGGGCATTTCCGGGGAGCTGTTTTTT.

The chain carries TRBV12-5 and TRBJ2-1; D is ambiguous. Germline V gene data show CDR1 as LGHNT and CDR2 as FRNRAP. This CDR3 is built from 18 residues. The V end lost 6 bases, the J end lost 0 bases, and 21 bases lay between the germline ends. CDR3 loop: CASGRDQMRLPSYNEQFF. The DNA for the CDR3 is TGTGCTAGTGGCCGTGACCAAATGCGGTTGCCCTCCTACAATGAGCAGTTCTTC.

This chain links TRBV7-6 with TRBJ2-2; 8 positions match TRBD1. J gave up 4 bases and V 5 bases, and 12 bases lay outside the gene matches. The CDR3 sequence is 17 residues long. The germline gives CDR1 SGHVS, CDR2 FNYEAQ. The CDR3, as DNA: TGTGCCAGCAGCCTGAAACCTCAGGGGGCGGTCACCGGGGAGCTGTTTTTT. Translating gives CASSLKPQGAVTGELFF.

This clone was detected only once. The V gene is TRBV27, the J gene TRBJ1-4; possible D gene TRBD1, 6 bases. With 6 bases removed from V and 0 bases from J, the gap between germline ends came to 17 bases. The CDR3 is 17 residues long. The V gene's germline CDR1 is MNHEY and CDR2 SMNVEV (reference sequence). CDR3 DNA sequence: TGTGCCAGCAGCCCCCGGATGAGGACAGCAACTAATGAAAAACTGTTTTTT. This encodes CASSPRMRTATNEKLFF.

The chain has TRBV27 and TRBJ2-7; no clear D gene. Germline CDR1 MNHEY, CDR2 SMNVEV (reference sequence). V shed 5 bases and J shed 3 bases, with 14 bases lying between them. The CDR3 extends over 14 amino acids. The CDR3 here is CASSPDQVYYEQYF. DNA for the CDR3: TGTGCCAGCAGTCCTGACCAGGTATACTACGAGCAGTACTTC.

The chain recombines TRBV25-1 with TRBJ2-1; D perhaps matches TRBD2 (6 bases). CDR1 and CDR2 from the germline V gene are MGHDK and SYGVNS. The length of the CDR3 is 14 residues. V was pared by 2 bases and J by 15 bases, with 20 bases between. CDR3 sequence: CASSERGRKRGGFF. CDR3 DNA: TGTGCCAGCAGTGAACGGGGGAGGAAGAGGGGTGGGTTCTTC.